This T cell receptor (beta chain) was sequenced for a study of T cell changes during pregnancy in multiple sclerosis. This clone was recorded a few times. The protocol was immunoSEQ multiplex PCR, while the TCRdb copy is restricted to in-frame clones and leaves out a portion. This table has 30,000 to 35,000 clones, roughly 91% appearing once. The CDR3 loop spans 14 amino acids. J gave up 2 bases and V 6 bases, and 9 bases lay outside the gene matches. Germline lookup yields CDR1 GTSNPN and CDR2 SVGIG (reference sequence). The chain uses TRBV30 and TRBJ1-1; 7 positions agree with TRBD1. Sequencing used CD8+ T cells from peripheral blood mononuclear cells, obtained before pregnancy. The TCR was taken from a female donor with multiple sclerosis, enrolled in a pregnancy study. The CDR3, as DNA: TGTGCCTGCCCTCCTGACAGGGTCAACACTGAAGCTTTCTTT. Residues: CACPPDRVNTEAFF.